This T cell receptor beta chain originates from a study of identical twins. Carrying unique molecular identifiers, the cDNA also gained a universal primer site through template switching. MiXCR, applied by TCRdb to the 5' RACE reads, yields one record per CDR3 protein. This sample has about 340,000 distinct CDR3 sequences, with 10% to 15% found just once. The table lists this clonotype with a few counts. CDR3 length equals 12 residues. Germline CDR1 is MNHEY and CDR2 is SMNVEV (reference sequence). Trimming pared 8 bases from V and 7 bases from J, leaving 13 bases between. The same data also contributed to another study, on yellow fever vaccine responses in identical twins.

The chain joins TRBV27 to TRBJ2-3; D not certain. This TCR was sampled from a woman younger than 35 in good health. Sample: CD8+ T cells sorted from blood. CDR3 coding DNA: TGTGCCAGCCGCCCCAGTCCAAATACGCAGTATTTT. Amino acid sequence: CASRPSPNTQYF.